The sequence of this T cell receptor beta chain was determined in a study of blood T cell repertoires in COVID-19. Trimming removed 8 bases at V and 4 bases at J, with 18 bases between. This CDR3 spans 15 amino acids. The germline V gene has CDR1 MNHNY and CDR2 SVGAGI (reference sequence). Clones were read by immunoSEQ multiplex PCR, and TCRdb kept only the in-frame ones, dropping some. The sample records some 40,000 clones, around 82% being singletons. The chain joins TRBV6-6 to TRBJ1-3; D is undetermined. Sequencing used peripheral blood. The source of this sequence is a man aged 65 to 85 with acute or convalescent COVID-19. CDR3 in DNA: TGTGCCAGCCTATCAATGCTAAAGAGGGGAAACACCATATATTTT. It codes for CASLSMLKRGNTIYF.